What follows are 21 T cell receptor beta chains derived from one specimen sequenced in a study of T cells in Graves' hyperthyroidism and ophthalmopathy. RNA transcripts gave rise to amplified TCR beta CDR3 regions. HTBI primers were the set used in a first-round RT-PCR of the TCR CDR3. TCRdb independently ran MiXCR on the multiplex PCR reads; one entry per CDR3 protein. The table shows around 280,000 distinct CDR3 sequences, with less than 15% occurring only once. Sequenced input: blood. These receptors were taken from a woman in her twenties or thirties with Graves' hyperthyroidism that later progressed to Graves' ophthalmopathy.

This clonotype was observed at least ten times. The gene calls are TRBV30 and TRBJ1-6; 7 bases are a match to TRBD1. CDR1 GTSNPN and CDR2 SVGIG come from the germline V gene (reference sequence). The CDR3 covers 15 residues. The junction had 4 bases not matched to a gene; V was cut back by 0 bases and J by 5 bases. CDR3 DNA: TGTGCCTGGAGTGTACAGGGGCAGAATAATTCACCCCTCCACTTT. Its translation: CAWSVQGQNNSPLHF.

This clonotype was recorded only once. The CDR3 sequence is CASRAGTSGGLQETQYF. Here the CDR3 DNA reads TGTGCCAGCAGGGCCGGGACTAGCGGGGGACTACAAGAGACCCAGTACTTC. The rearrangement uses TRBV2 and TRBJ2-5, with 14 bases matching TRBD2. The V gene end was trimmed by 6 bases and the J gene end by 2 bases; junction bases not matched to a gene: 8. Germline CDR1 is SNHLY and CDR2 is FYNNEI. CDR3 length equals 17 residues. The whole variable domain, filled in from reference TRBV2 and TRBJ2-5, reads EPEVTQTPSHQVTQMGQEVILRCVPISNHLYFYWYRQILGQKVEFLVSFYNNEISEKSEIFDDQFSVERPDGSNFTLKIRSTKLEDSAMYFCASRAGTSGGLQETQYFGPGTRLLVL.

This clonotype has more than one count but fewer than ten. The chain joins TRBV6-2 or TRBV6-3 to TRBJ2-7; D is uncertain. The V end lost 5 bases, the J end lost 5 bases, and 7 bases lay between the germline ends. Germline V gene sequence: CDR1 MNHEY, CDR2 SVGEGT. This CDR3 contains 11 residues. Here the CDR3 DNA reads TGTGCCAGCAGTATAACTCACGAGCAGTACTTC. Translated: CASSITHEQYF.

This clonotype was observed at least ten times. This rearrangement joins TRBV7-9 to TRBJ1-5, with 8 bases aligning to TRBD1. The CDR3 runs 17 residues. Trimming removed 1 base from V and 4 bases from J; junction bases left unmatched: 9. CDR1 and CDR2 (germline): SEHNR, FQNEAQ (reference sequence). The CDR3 loop reads CASSLDFVTGENQPQHF. CDR3 nucleotide sequence: TGTGCCAGCAGCTTAGATTTCGTGACAGGGGAAAATCAGCCCCAGCATTTT.

In this sample, this clonotype turned up many times. This chain joins TRBV28 and TRBJ2-3; no clear D gene. The ends were cut back, 2 bases at V and 2 bases at J, with 8 bases in the middle. The CDR3 length is 14 residues. Germline V gives CDR1 MDHEN, CDR2 SYDVKM. CDR3 sequence reads: CASSLRFYTDTQYF. In DNA form, the CDR3 reads TGTGCCAGCAGTTTACGCTTTTACACAGATACGCAGTATTTT.

At least ten counts were recorded for this clonotype. This chain joins TRBV3-1 and TRBJ2-1; D is perhaps TRBD1 (8 bases). The CDR3 covers 16 residues. Deletions cut 4 bases from V and 6 bases from J, with 19 bases between. Germline V gene sequence: CDR1 LGHDT, CDR2 YNNKEL (reference sequence). DNA of the CDR3: TGTGCCAGCAGCCTACAGGGGGGGCTGGGGGGCAATGAGCAGTTCTTC. The encoded protein is CASSLQGGLGGNEQFF.

A few counts support this clonotype. The chain's CDR3 is CASSQLTVQPQHF. Written as DNA, the CDR3 is TGTGCCAGCAGCCAACTAACCGTTCAGCCCCAGCATTTT. The chain combines TRBV16 with TRBJ1-5; D gene uncertain. This CDR3 region has 13 residues. V shed 2 bases and J shed 6 bases, with 8 bases lying between them. Germline V gene lookup returns CDR1 KGHSY and CDR2 FQNENV.

This clonotype was recorded at least ten times. This sequence joins TRBV11-2 and TRBJ2-1; TRBD2 agrees at 11 bases. This CDR3 has 14 residues. From germline, CDR1 is SGHAT and CDR2 FQNNGV. V lost 11 bases to trimming and J lost 8 bases; unmatched junction nucleotides: 11. CDR3 sequence (DNA): TGTGCCGAGAGGCTAGCGGGAGGAGGTGATGAGCAGTTCTTC. It translates to CAERLAGGGDEQFF.

V and J are TRBV5-1 and TRBJ2-2; 8 nucleotides agree with TRBD1. The J segment lost 1 base and the V segment lost 2 bases, leaving 1 base of the junction unmatched. The CDR3 is 15 residues long. Germline CDR1 reads SGHRS; CDR2 reads YFSETQ. The CDR3 spells CASSFGQGNTGELFF. The CDR3 DNA follows: TGCGCCAGCAGCTTTGGACAGGGGAACACCGGGGAGCTGTTTTTT.

The table lists this clonotype with many counts. The chain carries TRBV19 and TRBJ2-3; D possibly corresponds to TRBD2 (5 bases). Trimming cost V 5 bases and J 4 bases, with 10 bases left between them. Germline CDR1 is LNHDA and CDR2 is SQIVND (reference sequence). CDR3 size: 13 residues. CDR3 amino acids: CASSLARADTQYF. In nucleotides, the CDR3 is TGTGCCAGTAGTCTAGCTAGGGCAGATACGCAGTATTTT.

Points on this clonotype: One end of the junction is discordant with germline, which a read error may explain. The chain joins TRBV4-3 to TRBJ2-6, with D perhaps being TRBD1 or TRBD2 (6 bases each). Germline values: CDR1 LGHNA, CDR2 YSLEER. There are 16 residues in the CDR3. The DNA for the CDR3 is TGCGCCAGCAGCCAAGAATACGTATCGGGGGCCAACGCCCTGACTTTC. This sequence encodes CASSQEYVSGANALTF.

This clonotype was seen at least ten times. The chain joins TRBV28 to TRBJ1-5; 8 bases fit TRBD1. From germline, CDR1 is MDHEN and CDR2 SYDVKM. V trimming: 8 bases; J trimming: 6 bases; junction bases outside the gene matches: 9. The CDR3 totals 14 residues. In DNA form, the CDR3 reads TGTGCCAGCCTTCCGACAGGGGTACTTCAGCCCCAGCATTTT. This translates into CASLPTGVLQPQHF.

This clonotype showed up many times. V is TRBV20-1 and J is TRBJ2-3; D may be TRBD2 (5 bases). The CDR3 totals 12 residues. Trimming took 2 bases from V and 7 from J, leaving 10 bases between them. In germline, CDR1 is DFQATT, CDR2 SNEGSKA (reference sequence). The CDR3 sequence is CSARPAAHTQYF. CDR3 DNA: TGCAGTGCTAGACCAGCGGCCCATACGCAGTATTTT.

This clonotype has ten or more counts. The chain has TRBV5-1 and TRBJ2-1; TRBD2 matches 8 bases. CDR1 SGHRS and CDR2 YFSETQ come from the germline V gene. The V segment lost 4 bases and the J segment 6 bases; nucleotides outside the gene matches: 3. The CDR3 is 13 amino acids. CDR3 DNA sequence: TGCGCCAGCAGCCCGGGAGGGCCCAATGAGCAGTTCTTC. Translation gives CASSPGGPNEQFF.

This clonotype came up many times. The rearrangement uses TRBV28 and TRBJ1-2; D is undetermined. Germline CDR1 is MDHEN and CDR2 is SYDVKM. This CDR3 is built from 16 residues. The germline V and J ends were trimmed by 8 bases and 3 bases, with 22 bases remaining between them. The CDR3 DNA is TGTGCCAGCTTTCCCGTGGACCTCGGAGGGTACTATGGCTACACCTTC. Amino acid sequence: CASFPVDLGGYYGYTF.

The V gene is TRBV24-1, the J gene TRBJ1-5, with a possible D match to TRBD1 (6 bases). Germline V gene data show CDR1 as KGHDR and CDR2 as SFDVKD. The CDR3 is 16 residues long. V lost 9 bases to trimming and J lost 3 bases, with 20 bases between them. The chain's CDR3 is CATHPGGASFNQPQHF. CDR3 nucleotides: TGTGCCACCCACCCCGGGGGGGCGAGCTTCAATCAGCCCCAGCATTTT.

This clonotype was recorded many times. V and J are TRBV4-3 and TRBJ2-1, with 8 bases aligning to TRBD2. Trimming took 0 bases from V and 7 from J; bases not matched to a gene: 5. The CDR3 loop spans 15 amino acids. The germline gives CDR1 LGHNA, CDR2 YSLEER. The CDR3 reads CASSQDIGTRNEQFF. CDR3 bases: TGCGCCAGCAGCCAAGATATCGGGACTAGGAATGAGCAGTTCTTC.

This clonotype was recorded at least ten times. The gene calls are TRBV27 and TRBJ2-1, with 11 bases identical to TRBD2. This CDR3 spans 16 amino acids. J was trimmed by 7 bases and V by 2 bases; bases with no gene match: 7. Germline V gives CDR1 MNHEY, CDR2 SMNVEV (reference sequence). As DNA, the CDR3 is TGTGCCAGCAGTTTACCCGGACTAGCGGGTAGGAATGAGCAGTTCTTC. As protein: CASSLPGLAGRNEQFF.

This clonotype was observed many times. The chain uses TRBV30 and TRBJ2-7; D perhaps matches TRBD1 (6 bases). This CDR3 contains 18 residues. Germline CDR1 GTSNPN, CDR2 SVGIG (reference sequence). V was cut by 3 bases and J by 0 bases, with 24 bases left in between. CDR3 DNA: TGTGCCTGGAGCGCCCAACCGCTGAAGGGGGTCTACTCCTACGAGCAGTACTTC. This gives the protein CAWSAQPLKGVYSYEQYF.

V usage is TRBV27 and J usage is TRBJ2-2, with D perhaps TRBD2 (5 bases). CDR1 is MNHEY, CDR2 SMNVEV, per germline (reference sequence). Trimming removed 2 bases at V and 6 bases at J, with 13 bases between. The CDR3 is 15 amino acids. The CDR3, as DNA: TGTGCCAGCAGTTTAAGGGAGACCGTGGCCGGGGAGCTGTTTTTT. This translates into CASSLRETVAGELFF.

The J gene is TRBJ2-3, the V gene TRBV6-5; D unresolved. The CDR3 has 15 amino acids. Germline loops: CDR1 MNHEY, CDR2 SVGAGI. V shed 0 bases and J shed 5 bases, with 12 bases lying between them. This chain's CDR3 is CASSYSQRTLDTQYF. The CDR3 DNA is TGTGCCAGCAGTTACTCACAGAGGACCTTAGATACGCAGTATTTT.